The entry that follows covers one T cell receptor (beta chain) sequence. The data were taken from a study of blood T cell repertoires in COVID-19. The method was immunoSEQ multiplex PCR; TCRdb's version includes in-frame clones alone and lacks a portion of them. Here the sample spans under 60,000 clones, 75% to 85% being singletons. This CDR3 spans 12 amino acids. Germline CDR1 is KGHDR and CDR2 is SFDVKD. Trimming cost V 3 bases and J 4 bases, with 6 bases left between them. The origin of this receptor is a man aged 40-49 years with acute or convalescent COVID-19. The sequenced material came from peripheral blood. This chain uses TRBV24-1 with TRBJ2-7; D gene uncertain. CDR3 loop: CATSDPHYEQYF. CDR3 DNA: TGTGCCACCAGTGATCCCCATTACGAGCAGTACTTC.